The source of this T cell receptor beta chain is a study of PD-1 blockade in classical Hodgkin lymphoma. Time point: newly diagnosed, previously untreated cHL patient sample. Starting with thawed PBMCs, CD4+ T cells were purified by magnetic negative selection. Untreated, newly diagnosed classical Hodgkin lymphoma PBMCs were used for comparison. Findings and caveats of the study: The authors have not defined what causes the repertoire differences, possibly disease activity or prior therapy. Newly diagnosed patients were reported to exhibit reduced baseline TCR diversity relative to healthy donors.

TCRdb's copy holds only in-frame clones and misses some; the assay was immunoSEQ multiplex PCR. Of fewer than 40,000 clones listed, roughly 91% are singletons. Trimming removed 6 bases from V and 6 bases from J, with 12 bases in between. The CDR3 extends over 13 amino acids. Germline values: CDR1 SGHRS, CDR2 YFSETQ. A remark on this clone: Its specificity is unknown.

This sequence was found in a human donor with classical Hodgkin lymphoma. The sample comprised CD4+ T cells from blood. V usage is TRBV5-1 and J usage is TRBJ2-2; D may be TRBD2 (5 bases). The CDR3 loop reads CASTPGVPGELFF. In DNA form, the CDR3 reads TGCGCCAGCACCCCCGGGGTACCCGGGGAGCTGTTTTTT. The variable domain in full, completed from reference TRBV5-1 and TRBJ2-2, reads KAGVTQTPRYLIKTRGQQVTLSCSPISGHRSVSWYQQTPGQGLQFLFEYFSETQRNKGNFPGRFSGRQFSNSRSEMNVSTLELGDSALYLCASTPGVPGELFFGEGSRLTVL.